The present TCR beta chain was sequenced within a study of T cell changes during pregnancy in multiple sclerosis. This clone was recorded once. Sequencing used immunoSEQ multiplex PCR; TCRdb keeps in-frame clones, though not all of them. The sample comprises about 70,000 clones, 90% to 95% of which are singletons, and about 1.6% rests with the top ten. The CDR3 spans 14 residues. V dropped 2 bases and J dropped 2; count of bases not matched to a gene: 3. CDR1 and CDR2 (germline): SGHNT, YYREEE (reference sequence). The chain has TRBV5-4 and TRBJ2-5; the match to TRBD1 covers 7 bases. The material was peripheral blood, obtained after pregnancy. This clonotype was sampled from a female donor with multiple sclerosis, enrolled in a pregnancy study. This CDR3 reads CASSFPGQQETQYF. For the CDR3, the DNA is TGTGCCAGCAGCTTCCCGGGACAGCAAGAGACCCAGTACTTC.